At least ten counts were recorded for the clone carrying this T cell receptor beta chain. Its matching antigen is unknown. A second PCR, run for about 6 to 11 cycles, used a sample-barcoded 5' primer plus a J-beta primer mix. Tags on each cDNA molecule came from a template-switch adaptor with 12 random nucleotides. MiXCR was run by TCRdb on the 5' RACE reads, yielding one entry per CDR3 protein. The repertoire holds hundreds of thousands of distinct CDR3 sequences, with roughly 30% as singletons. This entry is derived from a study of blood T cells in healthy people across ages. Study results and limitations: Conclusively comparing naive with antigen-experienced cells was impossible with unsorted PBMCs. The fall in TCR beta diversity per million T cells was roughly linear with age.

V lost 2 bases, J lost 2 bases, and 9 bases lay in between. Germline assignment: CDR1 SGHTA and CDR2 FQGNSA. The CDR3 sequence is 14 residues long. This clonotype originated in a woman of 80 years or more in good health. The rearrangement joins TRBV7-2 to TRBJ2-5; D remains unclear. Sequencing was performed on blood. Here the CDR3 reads CASSLMLSQETQYF. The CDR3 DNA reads TGTGCCAGCAGCTTAATGCTGTCACAAGAGACCCAGTACTTC. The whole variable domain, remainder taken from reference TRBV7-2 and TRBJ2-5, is GAGVSQSPSNKVTEKGKDVELRCDPISGHTALYWYRQSLGQGLEFLIYFQGNSAPDKSGLPSDRFSAERTGGSVSTLTIQRTQQEDSAVYLCASSLMLSQETQYFGPGTRLLVL.